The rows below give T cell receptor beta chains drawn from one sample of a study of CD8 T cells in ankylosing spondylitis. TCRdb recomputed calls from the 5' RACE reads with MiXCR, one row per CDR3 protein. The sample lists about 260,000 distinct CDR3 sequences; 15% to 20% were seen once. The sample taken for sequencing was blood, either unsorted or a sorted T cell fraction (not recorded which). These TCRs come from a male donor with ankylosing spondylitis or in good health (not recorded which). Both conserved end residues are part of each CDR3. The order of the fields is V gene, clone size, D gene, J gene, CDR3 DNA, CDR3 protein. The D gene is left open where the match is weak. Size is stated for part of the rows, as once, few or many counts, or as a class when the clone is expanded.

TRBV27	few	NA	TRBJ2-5	TGTGCCAGCAGTTTGAGGCAGAAAGAGACCCAGTACTTC	CASSLRQKETQYF
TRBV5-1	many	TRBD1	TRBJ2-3	TGCGCCAGCACCGACAGGGTGTTGGAGGCAGATACGCAGTATTTT	CASTDRVLEADTQYF
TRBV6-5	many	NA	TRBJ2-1	TGTGCCAGCAGTTACTCATTGGGGGGATACAATGAGCAGTTCTTC	CASSYSLGGYNEQFF
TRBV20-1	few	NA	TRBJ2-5	TGCAGTGCTAGAGATCTGGTCGGGGGGACCCAGTACTTC	CSARDLVGGTQYF
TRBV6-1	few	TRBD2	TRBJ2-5	TGTGCCAGCAGTGAAGGGATACTAGCGGGAGAAGTCGAGACCCAGTACTTC	CASSEGILAGEVETQYF
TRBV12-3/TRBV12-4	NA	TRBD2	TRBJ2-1	TGTGCCAGCAGGCCCACTAGCGGGAATTCCTACAATGAGCAGTTCTTC	CASRPTSGNSYNEQFF
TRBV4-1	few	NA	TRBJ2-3	TGCGCCAGCAGCCAAGAATGGATCGCGGGGCCGCAGTATTTT	CASSQEWIAGPQYF
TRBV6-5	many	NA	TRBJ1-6	TGTGCCAGCAGTTACTTGGCAGGGAGCAATTCACCCCTCCACTTT	CASSYLAGSNSPLHF
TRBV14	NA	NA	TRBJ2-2	TGTGCCAGCAGCCAAAGGGTGGGGACCGGGGAGCTGTTTTTT	CASSQRVGTGELFF
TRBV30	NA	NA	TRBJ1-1	TGTGCCTGGAGGGGGGGCTACTCCACTGAAGCTTTCTTT	CAWRGGYSTEAFF
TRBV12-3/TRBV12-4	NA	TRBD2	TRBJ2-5	TGTGCCAGCAGTCGGGCGGGGGGACTCCAAGAGACCCAGTACTTC	CASSRAGGLQETQYF
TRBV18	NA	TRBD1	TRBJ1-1	TGTGCCAGCTCACCCCCACGACAGGGGGCTAGCACTGAAGCTTTCTTT	CASSPPRQGASTEAFF
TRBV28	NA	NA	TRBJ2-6	TGTGCCAGCAGTTTAGGGCTTCCTGGGGCCAACGTCCTGACTTTC	CASSLGLPGANVLTF
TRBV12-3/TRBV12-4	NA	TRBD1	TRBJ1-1	TGTGCCAGCAGTAGTCAGGGGGCGAGAACTGAAGCTTTCTTT	CASSSQGARTEAFF
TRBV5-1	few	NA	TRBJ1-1	TGCGCCAGCAGCTTGTTCGGGGAACTTGAAGCTTTCTTT	CASSLFGELEAFF
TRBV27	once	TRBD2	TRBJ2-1	TGTGCCAGCAGTTTCCTAGCGGGGGCTCTGAACGGTCATGAGCAGTTCTTC	CASSFLAGALNGHEQFF
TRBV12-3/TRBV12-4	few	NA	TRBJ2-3	TGTGCCAGCAGTCCCAGGGATACGCAGTATTTT	CASSPRDTQYF
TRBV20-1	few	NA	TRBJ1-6	TGCAGTGCTGCCCTGGGCCTTTTAAGGGATTCACCCCTCCACTTT	CSAALGLLRDSPLHF
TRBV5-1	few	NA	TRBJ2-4	TGCGCCAGCAGCGTGCCTACTAGCTTGGGCAAAAACATTCAGTACTTC	CASSVPTSLGKNIQYF
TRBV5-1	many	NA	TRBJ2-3	TGTGCCAGCAGCTTAGACCGAAGCACAGATACGCAGTATTTT	CASSLDRSTDTQYF
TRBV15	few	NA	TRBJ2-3	TGTGCCACCAGCGGGGGAGGCAGACGCACAGATACGCAGTATTTT	CATSGGGRRTDTQYF
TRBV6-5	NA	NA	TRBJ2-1	TGTGCCAGCAGTTACTCCAGGACAACCTACAATGAGCAGTTCTTC	CASSYSRTTYNEQFF
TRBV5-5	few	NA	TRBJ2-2	TGTGCCAGCAGCTTCGGGACCGCCGGGGAGCTGTTTTTT	CASSFGTAGELFF
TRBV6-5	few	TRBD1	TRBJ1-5	TGTGCCAGCAGTTACTCAGCCAGGGGGCGGTTTTCTCAGCCCCAGCATTTT	CASSYSARGRFSQPQHF
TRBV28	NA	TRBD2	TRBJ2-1	TGTGCCAGCAGTTCAACTTGGACTAGCGGCTACAATGAGCAGTTCTTC	CASSSTWTSGYNEQFF
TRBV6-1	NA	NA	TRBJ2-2	TGTGCCAGCAGTGAACGAGTCGCATTATTCCGGGAGCTGTTTTTT	CASSERVALFRELFF
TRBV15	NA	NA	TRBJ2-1	TGTGCCACCAGATCCACCGGGACCTACAATGAGCAGTTCTTC	CATRSTGTYNEQFF
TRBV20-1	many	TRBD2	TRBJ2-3	TGCAGTGCTACCCTGACTAGCCGGGGCACAGATACGCAGTATTTT	CSATLTSRGTDTQYF
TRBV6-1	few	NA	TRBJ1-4	TGTGCCAGCAGTAAGAAACTTCCACCTGAAAAACTGTTTTTT	CASSKKLPPEKLFF
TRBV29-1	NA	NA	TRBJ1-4	TGCAGCGTTGCAACAGGGTCGGGGGCTAATGAAAAACTGTTTTTT	CSVATGSGANEKLFF
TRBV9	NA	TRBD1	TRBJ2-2	TGTGCCAGCAGCGTAAGGACAGGAGGAGCCGGGGAGCTGTTTTTT	CASSVRTGGAGELFF
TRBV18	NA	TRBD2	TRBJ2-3	TGTGCCAGCTCACCACTAGCGGGAACTGATACGCAGTATTTT	CASSPLAGTDTQYF
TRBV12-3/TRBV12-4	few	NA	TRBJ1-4	TGTGCCAGCAGTTTAGGCTCCAGGGGTAGTGAAAAACTGTTTTTT	CASSLGSRGSEKLFF
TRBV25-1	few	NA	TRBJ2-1	TGTGCCAGCAGCCCAGTGAACTCCTACAATGAGCAGTTCTTC	CASSPVNSYNEQFF
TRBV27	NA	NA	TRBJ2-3	TGTGCCAGCAGTCCCCTCGCAGGGGCCAAAAGCACAGATACGCAGTATTTT	CASSPLAGAKSTDTQYF
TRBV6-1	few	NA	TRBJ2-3	TGTGCCAGCAGTGAAGTCTTAGGATGGGAGACTAACACAGATACGCAGTATTTT	CASSEVLGWETNTDTQYF
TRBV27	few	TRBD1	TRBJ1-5	TGTGCCAGCAGTTCCTCATTCGACAGGGGCCCGTATAGCAATCAGCCCCAGCATTTT	CASSSSFDRGPYSNQPQHF
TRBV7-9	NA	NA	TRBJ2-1	TGTGCCAGCAGCTTGGGTGACTCCCGTGGGTTCTTC	CASSLGDSRGFF
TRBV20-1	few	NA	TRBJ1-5	TGCAGTGCTAGGGACGGGCAGTTCAATCAGCCCCAGCATTTT	CSARDGQFNQPQHF
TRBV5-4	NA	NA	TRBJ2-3	TGTGCCAGCAGCTTGGTGGGGGACATCTCAGATACGCAGTATTTT	CASSLVGDISDTQYF
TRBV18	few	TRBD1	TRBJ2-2	TGTGCCAGCTCACCATTGGACAGGGGGAACACCGGGGAGCTGTTTTTT	CASSPLDRGNTGELFF
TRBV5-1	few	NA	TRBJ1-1	TGCGCCAGCAGCTTGGTATGGGGTATGAACACTGAAGCTTTCTTT	CASSLVWGMNTEAFF
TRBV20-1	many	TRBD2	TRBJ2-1	TGCAGTGCTAGACGCGCGGGAGAGGTTGAGCAGTTCTTC	CSARRAGEVEQFF
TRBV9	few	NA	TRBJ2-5	TGTGCCAGCAGCGCATCGACGCAAGAGACCCAGTACTTC	CASSASTQETQYF
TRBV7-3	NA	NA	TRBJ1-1	TGTGCCAGCAGCTTATACCGGAACACTGAAGCTTTCTTT	CASSLYRNTEAFF
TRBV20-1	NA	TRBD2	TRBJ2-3	TGCAGTGCTGTGACTAGCGGGGGAACTAGCACAGATACGCAGTATTTT	CSAVTSGGTSTDTQYF
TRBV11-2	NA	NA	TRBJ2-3	TGTGCCAGCAGCACCCGGACGGTCGATACGCAGTATTTT	CASSTRTVDTQYF
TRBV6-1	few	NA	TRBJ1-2	TGTGCCAGCAGCCCCGTGTCTAACTATGGCTACACCTTC	CASSPVSNYGYTF
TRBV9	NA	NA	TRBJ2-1	TGTGCCAGCAGTGTTCGTTACGAGTACAATGAGCAGTTCTTC	CASSVRYEYNEQFF
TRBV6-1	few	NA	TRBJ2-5	TGTGCCAGCAGTGAAGATGGGGGGATCCAAGAGACCCAGTACTTC	CASSEDGGIQETQYF
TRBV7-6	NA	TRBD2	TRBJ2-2	TGTGCCAGCAGCTTAGGGACTAGCGGCGTCACCGGGGAGCTGTTTTTT	CASSLGTSGVTGELFF
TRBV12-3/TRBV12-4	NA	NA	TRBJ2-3	TGTGCCAGCAGTGTGGCAAGTACAGATACGCAGTATTTT	CASSVASTDTQYF
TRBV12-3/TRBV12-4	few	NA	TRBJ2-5	TGTGCCAGCAGTTTAGACGTGTGGGTCCAAGAGACCCAGTACTTC	CASSLDVWVQETQYF